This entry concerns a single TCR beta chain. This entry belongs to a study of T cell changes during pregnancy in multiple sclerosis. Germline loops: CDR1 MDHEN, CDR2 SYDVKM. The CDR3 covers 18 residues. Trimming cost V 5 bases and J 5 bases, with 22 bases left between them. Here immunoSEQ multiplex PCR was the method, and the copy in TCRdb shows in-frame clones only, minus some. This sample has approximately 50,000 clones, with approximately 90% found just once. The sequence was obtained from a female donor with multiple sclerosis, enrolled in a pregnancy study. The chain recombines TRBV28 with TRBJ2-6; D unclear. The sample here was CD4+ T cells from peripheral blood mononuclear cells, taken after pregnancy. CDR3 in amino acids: CASSHLAPTQSRANVLTF. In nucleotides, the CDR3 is TGTGCCAGCAGTCACTTAGCTCCTACACAAAGTCGGGCCAACGTCCTGACTTTC.